The T cell receptor (beta chain) under discussion was sequenced for a study of blood T cells in healthy people across ages. Study-wide points: There was a strong correlation between TCR beta diversity and naive T cell percentage. Unsorted PBMCs ruled out conclusive naive versus antigen-experienced comparison. Getting older went along with TCR beta diversity per million T cells dropping roughly linearly.

Notes on this clonotype: Its antigen is still unknown.

A sample-barcoded 5' primer and a J-beta primer mix were used in a second PCR of about 7 to 12 cycles. Per-sample output comprised a minimum of 2.5 million paired-end reads containing CDR3. TCRdb re-called the 5' RACE reads with MiXCR, one entry per CDR3 protein. The table shows roughly 1.9 million distinct CDR3 sequences, with approximately 40% occurring only once. The V and J ends lost 1 base and 4 bases, in that order; junction bases with no gene match: 5. The CDR3 extends over 16 amino acids. CDR1 and CDR2 (germline): LGHDT, YNNKEL (reference sequence). The chain couples TRBV3-1 to TRBJ2-1; 9 nucleotides match TRBD2. The TCR sequence derives from a human donor in good health. Sample: blood. CDR3 in amino acids: CASSQGLAELYNEQFF. CDR3 nucleotide sequence: TGTGCCAGCAGCCAAGGACTAGCGGAGTTATACAATGAGCAGTTCTTC.